This TCR beta chain was sequenced for a study of T-cell reconstitution after alpha-beta-depleted transplantation in children listed by TCRdb under 2016. As for the study more broadly: The study quantitatively tracked T-cell immune reconstitution after TCRalphabeta/CD19-depleted allogeneic hematopoietic cell transplantation in children using TCR repertoire profiling.

The library was built by means of PCR. TCRdb names Illumina HiSeq 2500 as the instrument used. Molecular barcoding was employed in the preparation of TCR libraries, with unique molecular identifiers being used to normalize TCRbeta repertoire quantification. TCRdb reworked the public reads: Q25 trimming with fastp, MiXCR clone assembly, productive beta chains retained. Duplicate CDR3 protein sequences are folded into a single record with the most common DNA and genes. Recorded for this sample are more than 450,000 distinct CDR3 sequences; about 18% of them occurred a single time. Roughly 3.3% of the sample is in the top ten clones. As for this clonotype: Its target antigen remains unknown. Base qualities are not at hand, and no much larger clone is one base apart.

CDR1 and CDR2 (SQVTM, ANQGSEA) derive from the germline V gene. The CDR3 spans 12 residues, from the cysteine through the phenylalanine. CDR3 DNA is the only sequence kept; it has 36 bases, read in frame from the first base. Between the V and J ends, shortened by 6 bases and 0 bases respectively, the junction contains 9 bases. This chain is built from TRBV29-1 and TRBJ2-7, with no confidently assigned D gene. The sample consisted of PBMCs from the stem cell graft donor, taken from the stem cell graft. The TCR originated in a human donor who donated a stem cell graft to a child with acute lymphoblastic leukemia. For the CDR3, the sequence is CSVNIFSYEQYF. The DNA is as follows: TGCAGCGTGAACATCTTCTCCTACGAGCAGTACTTC.